One T cell receptor (beta chain) is described in this entry. Antigen specificity is unknown. Germline lookup yields CDR1 KGHSH and CDR2 LQKENI. This CDR3 comprises 15 residues. Trimming cost V 0 bases and J 5 bases, with 13 bases left between them. This sample stems from a study of T cells in localized non-small cell lung cancer. Measured with immunoSEQ multiplex PCR; TCRdb has only the in-frame clones, and not every one. The data hold just under 80,000 clones, with 80% observed a single time. Whole-study results and caveats: Appearance in adjacent lung was seen for a median around 55 of the top 100 tumor clones. Heterogeneity remains possible, as sequencing covered one tumor region only. Density of T cells in blood, when higher, went with longer overall survival.

J is TRBJ1-1 and V is TRBV18; D may be TRBD1 (6 bases). The sequence was obtained from a female donor older than 55 with stage I lung adenocarcinoma. The sample was peripheral blood, taken before any cancer treatment. As DNA, the CDR3 is TGTGCCAGCTCACCACCGTCGGGGGCGCGGACTGAAGCTTTCTTT. This codes for CASSPPSGARTEAFF. The full variable domain, in which reference TRBV18 and TRBJ1-1 provide the parts outside the CDR3, is NAGVMQNPRHLVRRRGQEARLRCSPMKGHSHVYWYRQLPEEGLKFMVYLQKENIIDESGMPKERFSAEFPKEGPSILRIQQVVRGDSAAYFCASSPPSGARTEAFFGQGTRLTVV.